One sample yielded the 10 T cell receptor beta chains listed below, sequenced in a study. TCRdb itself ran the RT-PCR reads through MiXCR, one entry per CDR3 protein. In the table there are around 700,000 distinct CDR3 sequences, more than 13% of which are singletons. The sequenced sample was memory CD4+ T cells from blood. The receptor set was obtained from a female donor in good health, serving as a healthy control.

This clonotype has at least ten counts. The CDR3 loop is CSVDRGTGGYEQYF. The CDR3 DNA reads as TGCAGCGTCGACCGAGGGACGGGAGGCTACGAGCAGTACTTC. The rearrangement joins TRBV29-1 to TRBJ2-7, with 7 bases aligning to TRBD2. From germline, CDR1 is SQVTM and CDR2 ANQGSEA. V dropped 6 bases and J dropped 3; count of bases not matched to a gene: 11. The CDR3 contains 14 residues.

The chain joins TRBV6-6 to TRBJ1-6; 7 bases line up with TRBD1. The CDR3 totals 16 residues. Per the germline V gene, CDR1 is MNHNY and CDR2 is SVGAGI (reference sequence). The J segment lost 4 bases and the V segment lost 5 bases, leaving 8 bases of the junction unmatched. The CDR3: CASSRRDRVYNSPLHF. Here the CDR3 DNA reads TGTGCCAGCAGTCGTCGGGACAGAGTATATAATTCACCCCTCCACTTT.

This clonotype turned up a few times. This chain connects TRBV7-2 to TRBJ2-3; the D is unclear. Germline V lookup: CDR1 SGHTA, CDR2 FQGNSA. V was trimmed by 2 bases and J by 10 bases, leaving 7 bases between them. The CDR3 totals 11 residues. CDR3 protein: CASSLTSSQYF. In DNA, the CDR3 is TGTGCCAGCAGCTTAACGTCTTCGCAGTATTTT.

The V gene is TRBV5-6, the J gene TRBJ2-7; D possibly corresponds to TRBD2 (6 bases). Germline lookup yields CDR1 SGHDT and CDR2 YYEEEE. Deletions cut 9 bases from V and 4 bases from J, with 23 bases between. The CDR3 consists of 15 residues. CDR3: CATTTGDAEGYEQYF. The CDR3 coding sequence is TGTGCCACCACTACCGGAGATGCGGAGGGGTACGAGCAGTACTTC. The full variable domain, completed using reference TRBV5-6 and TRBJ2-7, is DAGVTQSPTHLIKTRGQQVTLRCSPKSGHDTVSWYQQALGQGPQFIFQYYEEEERQRGNFPDRFSGHQFPNYSSELNVNALLLGDSALYLCATTTGDAEGYEQYFGPGTRLTVT.

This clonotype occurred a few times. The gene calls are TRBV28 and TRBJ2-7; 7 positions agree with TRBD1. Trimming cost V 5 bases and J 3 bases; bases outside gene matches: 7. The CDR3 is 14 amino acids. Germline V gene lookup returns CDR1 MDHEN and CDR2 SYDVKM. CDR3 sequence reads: CASSVIGTVYEQYF. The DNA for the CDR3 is TGTGCCAGCAGTGTTATCGGGACAGTCTACGAGCAGTACTTC.

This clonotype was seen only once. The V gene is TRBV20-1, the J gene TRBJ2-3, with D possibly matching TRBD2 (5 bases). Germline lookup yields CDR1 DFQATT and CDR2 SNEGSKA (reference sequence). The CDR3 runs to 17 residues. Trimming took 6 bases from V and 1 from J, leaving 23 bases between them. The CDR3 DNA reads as TGCAGTGCCACGAAGGAAGGCCCTAGCTGCCGCACAGATACGCAGTATTTT. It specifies CSATKEGPSCRTDTQYF.

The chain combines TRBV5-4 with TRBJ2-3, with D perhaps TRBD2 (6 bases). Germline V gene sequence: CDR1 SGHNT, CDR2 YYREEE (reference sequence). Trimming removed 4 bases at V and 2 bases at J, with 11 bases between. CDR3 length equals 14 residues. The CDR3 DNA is TGTGCCAGCAGCGGCGGGGTTGCCACAGATACGCAGTATTTT. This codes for CASSGGVATDTQYF.

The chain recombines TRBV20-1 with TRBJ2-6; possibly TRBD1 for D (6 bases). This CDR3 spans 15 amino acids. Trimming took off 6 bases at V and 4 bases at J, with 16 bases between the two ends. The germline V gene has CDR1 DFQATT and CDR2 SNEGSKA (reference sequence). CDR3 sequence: CSAGDTLRGANVLTF. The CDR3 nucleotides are TGCAGTGCGGGGGACACCCTGAGAGGGGCCAACGTCCTGACTTTC.

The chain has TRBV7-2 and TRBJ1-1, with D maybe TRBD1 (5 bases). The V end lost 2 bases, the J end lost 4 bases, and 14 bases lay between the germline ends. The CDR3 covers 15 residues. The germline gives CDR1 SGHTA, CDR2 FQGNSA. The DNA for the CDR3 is TGTGCCAGCAGCTTAAGGGGCCCCGGGGTCACTGAAGCTTTCTTT. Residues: CASSLRGPGVTEAFF.

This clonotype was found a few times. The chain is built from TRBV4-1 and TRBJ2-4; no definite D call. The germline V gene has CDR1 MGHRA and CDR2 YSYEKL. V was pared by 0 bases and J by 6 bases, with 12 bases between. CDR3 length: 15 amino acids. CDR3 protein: CASSQDSGLGNIQYF. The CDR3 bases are TGCGCCAGCAGCCAAGATTCGGGCTTAGGAAACATTCAGTACTTC.